This record looks at one TCR beta chain sequence and its context. This specimen belongs to a study of cytomegalovirus exposure and HLA in healthy donors. Germline V gene data show CDR1 as SGDLS and CDR2 as YYNGEE. This CDR3 region has 14 residues. Primers: 60 Vbeta forward and 13 Jbeta reverse. Using immunoSEQ multiplex PCR, the repertoire was profiled, and TCRdb retains in-frame clones only, with some absent. The sample holds around 94,000 clones, over 80% seen once. Sequences were obtained from PBMCs. This clonotype was sampled from a man aged 35 to 55 in good health and CMV-seronegative. This chain connects TRBV9 to TRBJ2-5; a possible D gene is TRBD2 (6 bases). The DNA end is more similar to TRBJ2-7, so the J call may be wrong. Written as DNA, the CDR3 is TGTGCCAGCAGCACCCGGGACTCTGACTACGAGCAGTACTTC. Its protein is CASSTRDSDYEQYF.